The rows below give T cell receptor beta chains drawn from one sample of a study of monozygotic twins with inflammatory bowel disease. TCRdb re-called the 5' RACE reads and catalogs CDR3 proteins one per entry, DNA excluded. Recorded for this sample: 300,000 to 400,000 distinct CDR3 sequences. Specimen: blood. The source is a human donor with ulcerative colitis or Crohn's disease, or a healthy co-twin of an affected twin (not recorded which). Each CDR3 is given with its conserved first and last residue. The order of the fields is V gene, J gene, CDR3 protein.

TRBV14	TRBJ1-2	CASSPLANYGYTF
TRBV12-3/TRBV12-4	TRBJ2-1	CASSATHNEQFF
TRBV29-1	TRBJ1-1	CSVGWGNTEAFF
TRBV12-3/TRBV12-4	TRBJ2-2	CASRRTSGLAGELFF
TRBV5-1	TRBJ1-1	CASRGNRDGREAFF
TRBV5-4	TRBJ1-1	CASSIDSRQAFF
TRBV5-8	TRBJ2-1	CASSPPSHEQFF
TRBV5-1	TRBJ1-2	CASSFAGTNYGYTF
TRBV20-1	TRBJ1-2	CSADRAGRGYTF
TRBV3-1	TRBJ2-3	CASKRGAADTQYF
TRBV20-1	TRBJ2-5	CSASLAGISGTQYF
TRBV12-3/TRBV12-4	TRBJ2-7	CASSFNSYEQYF
TRBV27	TRBJ2-3	CASTSPRGASDTQYF
TRBV5-4	TRBJ2-7	CASSLWGSYEQYF
TRBV4-1	TRBJ2-2	CASSQDGLAGTGELFF
TRBV6-7	TRBJ2-2	CASREVLRCPNTGELFF
TRBV12-3/TRBV12-4	TRBJ2-1	CASSFRTSGGHSYNEQFF
TRBV4-2	TRBJ1-1	CASSQGGRGLLNTEAFF
TRBV5-4	TRBJ1-5	CASSRMGSRQPQHF
TRBV12-3/TRBV12-4	TRBJ2-7	CASSQWGQDYEQYF
TRBV5-1	TRBJ2-1	CASSIDREQFF
TRBV28	TRBJ2-1	CASSSTRSGGTYNEQFF
TRBV4-1	TRBJ2-7	CASSQVIGDSYEQYF
TRBV4-2	TRBJ2-3	CASSHEAGWGYSTDTQYF
TRBV7-2	TRBJ1-4	CASSSRQSEKLFF
TRBV5-1	TRBJ1-5	CASSFGAGDQPQHF
TRBV11-1	TRBJ1-4	CASSPAVPDRTNNEKLFF
TRBV3-1	TRBJ2-7	CASSRTTGPYEQYF
TRBV5-1	TRBJ1-5	CASSLGGDINQPQHF